Here is one TCR beta chain with its context. The sample comes from a study of cytomegalovirus exposure and HLA in healthy donors. Germline V gene lookup returns CDR1 SGHAT and CDR2 FQNNGV. There are 12 residues in the CDR3. V shed 5 bases and J shed 2 bases, with 6 bases lying between them. The PCR had 60 Vbeta and 13 Jbeta primers. Per the authors' pipeline: Approximately 11 million shared chains were among the roughly 78 million unique TCR beta chains that a later analysis counted. Profiling relied on immunoSEQ multiplex PCR, and the TCRdb table lists in-frame clones only, not all of them. D and trimming were read from the DNA, whereas the V and J calls and clone size are those reported in that table. Of about 78,000 clones listed, 84% are singletons.

The sequencing sample was made of PBMCs. This clonotype originated in a woman in her 50s in good health and CMV-seronegative. The chain couples TRBV11-2 to TRBJ2-5; D not certain. The CDR3 sequence: CASSPYQETQYF. The DNA of the CDR3 is TGTGCCAGCAGCCCTTATCAAGAGACCCAGTACTTC.